The rows below give T cell receptor beta chains drawn from one sample of a study of metastatic and nonmetastatic thyroid tumors. TCRdb re-called the PCR reads via MiXCR. The data contain some 69,000 clones, over 12% of them singletons. Sequenced input: blood. All receptors come from a male donor with papillary thyroid cancer or a benign thyroid nodule (not recorded which). Some clones in this sample may be carry-over from other donors' samples. Each CDR3 is given with its conserved first and last residue. The order of the fields is V gene, D gene, CDR3 protein. A D gene is named only where the DNA matches it firmly.

V: TRBV20-1
D: -
CDR3: CSASGGWYQETQYF

V: TRBV12-3/TRBV12-4
D: -
CDR3: CASSTVRSVSAEAFF

V: TRBV29-1
D: -
CDR3: CSAQQEYNEQFF

V: TRBV20-1
D: TRBD2
CDR3: CSARRLAEQETQYF

V: TRBV4-1
D: -
CDR3: CASSQTFGNTEAFF

V: TRBV28
D: TRBD2
CDR3: CASSLDGREETRYF

V: TRBV5-1
D: -
CDR3: CASSLEYRHEQYF

V: TRBV19
D: -
CDR3: CASSPPGRYQETQYF

V: TRBV7-2
D: -
CDR3: CASSLALDQYF

V: TRBV3-1
D: -
CDR3: CASSQDSVSGNIQYF

V: TRBV25-1
D: -
CDR3: CASSATVGAEAFF

V: TRBV5-8
D: -
CDR3: CASSLADGLETQYF

V: TRBV11-2
D: -
CDR3: CASSPDGETQYF

V: TRBV4-1
D: -
CDR3: CASSSARDIQETQYF

V: TRBV5-1
D: TRBD1
CDR3: CASRYGQGSSTDTQYF

V: TRBV6-5
D: -
CDR3: CASSYRGGLNTEAFF

V: TRBV2
D: TRBD2
CDR3: CARRERGYNEQFF

V: TRBV6-2/TRBV6-3
D: TRBD2
CDR3: CASSLYSGSGTDTQYF

V: TRBV7-9
D: -
CDR3: CASSSRLGGYNEQFF

V: TRBV12-3/TRBV12-4
D: -
CDR3: CASSLAGGAGTEQFF

V: TRBV19
D: -
CDR3: CASSMWGVTEAFF

V: TRBV18
D: -
CDR3: CASSPPDSYEQYF

V: TRBV5-1
D: -
CDR3: CASSQDGGEQFF

V: TRBV27
D: -
CDR3: CASSLSGTLNEQFF

V: TRBV2
D: TRBD2
CDR3: CASRDTSGRANFPTDTQYF

V: TRBV2
D: -
CDR3: CASSEGGAGRDTQYF

V: TRBV20-1
D: TRBD2
CDR3: CSARGVGGQHNEQFF

V: TRBV6-1
D: TRBD1
CDR3: CATSGTGGYQETQYF

V: TRBV5-1
D: TRBD1
CDR3: CASSLQGERETQYF

V: TRBV3-1
D: TRBD2
CDR3: CASSPGLVITDTQYF